The T cell receptor beta chain under discussion was sequenced for a study of blood T cell repertoires in COVID-19. V lost 3 bases, J lost 9 bases, and 7 bases stayed unmatched. The CDR3 loop spans 15 amino acids. Germline CDR1 is SEHNR and CDR2 is FQNEAQ (reference sequence). In the source study's methods: Nucleated cell number was recorded as an estimate derived from reference gene primer amplification. Assay: immunoSEQ multiplex PCR; the TCRdb copy retains only in-frame clones and omits some. D and trimming were read from the DNA, whereas the V and J calls and clone size are those reported in that table. The sample yields 120,000 to 150,000 clones, around 84% seen once.

Sequenced input: peripheral blood. The rearrangement joins TRBV7-9 to TRBJ2-1; 11 bases line up with TRBD2. This TCR came from a man aged 55 to 70 with active or convalescent COVID-19. The CDR3 bases are TGTGCCAGCAGCTTGGTAGCGGGAGGGCCGCGTGAGCAGTTCTTC. Encoded protein: CASSLVAGGPREQFF.